This T cell receptor (beta chain) stems from a study of Graves' ophthalmopathy and Graves' hyperthyroidism. Points on this clonotype: Antigen: not known.

Study findings and constraints: Ophthalmopathy was separated from stable hyperthyroidism by a 13-signature model with approximately 91% sensitivity and over 70% specificity.

The hyperthyroidism patients, aged 18 to 65, had been newly diagnosed, with under 2 months' duration. What supplied the PBMCs was 7.5 to 10 ml of fresh peripheral blood. TCR beta CDR3 regions were amplified from RNA transcripts. Following a first-round RT-PCR that used HTBI primers, a second-round multiplex PCR was carried out. MiXCR, applied by TCRdb to the multiplex PCR reads, yields one record per CDR3 protein. The table has about 620,000 distinct CDR3 sequences, 22% seen once. This clonotype originated in a woman between 18 and 29 years old with stable Graves' hyperthyroidism. Some clones in this sample may be carry-over from other donors' samples. Sample: peripheral blood.

CDR3 region: CASSVSPSLGRGYTF. DNA for the CDR3: TGTGCCAGCAGCGTCTCCCCGAGTCTCGGACGTGGCTACACCTTC. The chain links TRBV6-1 to TRBJ1-2; D is undetermined. This CDR3 region has 15 residues. V lost 6 bases, J lost 7 bases, and 21 bases lay in between. Germline V CDR1 and CDR2: MNHNS, SASEGT.